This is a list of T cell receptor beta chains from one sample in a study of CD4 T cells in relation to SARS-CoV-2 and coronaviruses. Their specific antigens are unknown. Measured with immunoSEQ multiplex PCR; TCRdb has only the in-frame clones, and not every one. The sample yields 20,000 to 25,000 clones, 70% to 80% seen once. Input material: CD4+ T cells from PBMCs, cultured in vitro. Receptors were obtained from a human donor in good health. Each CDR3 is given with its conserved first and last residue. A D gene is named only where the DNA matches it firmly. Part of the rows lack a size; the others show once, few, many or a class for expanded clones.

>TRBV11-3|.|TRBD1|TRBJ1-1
CASSLDSGGTGGTEAFF
TGTGCCAGCAGCTTAGATAGCGGCGGGACAGGGGGCACTGAAGCTTTCTTT
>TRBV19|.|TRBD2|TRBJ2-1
CASTPGLEYNEQFF
TGTGCCAGCACCCCGGGACTAGAATACAATGAGCAGTTCTTC
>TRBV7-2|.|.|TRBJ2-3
CASSFYTVPATQYF
TGTGCCAGCAGCTTTTATACCGTCCCCGCTACGCAGTATTTT
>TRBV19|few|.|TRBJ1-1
CASSIKRNTEAFF
TGTGCCAGTAGTATAAAAAGGAACACTGAAGCTTTCTTT
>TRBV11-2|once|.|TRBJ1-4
CASSLLKGEKLFF
TGTGCCAGCAGCTTATTAAAGGGCGAAAAACTGTTTTTT
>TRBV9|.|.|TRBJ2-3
CASSTVPDTQYF
TGTGCCAGCAGCACCGTACCGGATACGCAGTATTTT
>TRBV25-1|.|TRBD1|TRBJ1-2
CASSTDRDRRDGYTF
TGTGCCAGCTCGACGGACAGGGATCGGCGGGATGGCTACACCTTC
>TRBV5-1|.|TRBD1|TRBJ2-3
CASSPSRQGAIRTDTQYF
TGCGCCAGCAGCCCTTCCAGACAGGGGGCAATACGCACAGATACGCAGTATTTT
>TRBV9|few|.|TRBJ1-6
CASSVEGTNSPLHF
TGTGCCAGCAGCGTAGAAGGCACAAATTCACCCCTCCACTTT
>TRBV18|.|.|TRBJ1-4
CASSPPTSEGNEKLFF
TGTGCCAGCTCACCCCCTACAAGTGAAGGAAACGAAAAACTGTTTTTT
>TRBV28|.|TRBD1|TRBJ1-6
CASSGQGGNSPLHF
TGTGCCAGCAGTGGACAGGGTGGGAATTCACCCCTCCACTTT
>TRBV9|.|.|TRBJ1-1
CASSVVSGANTEAFF
TGTGCCAGCAGCGTAGTTTCCGGGGCGAACACTGAAGCTTTCTTT
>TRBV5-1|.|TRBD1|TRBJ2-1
CASSLRQGATGNEQFF
TGCGCCAGCAGCTTACGACAGGGGGCGACGGGAAACGAGCAGTTCTTC
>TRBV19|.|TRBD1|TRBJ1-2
CASSPYLGTGYGYTF
TGTGCCAGTAGTCCCTACCTTGGGACAGGCTATGGCTACACCTTC
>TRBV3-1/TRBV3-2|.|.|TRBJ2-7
CASSQAGSSYEQYF
TGTGCCAGCAGCCAAGCCGGGAGCTCCTACGAGCAGTACTTC
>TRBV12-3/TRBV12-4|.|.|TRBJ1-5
CASSLQGNQPQHF
TGTGCCAGCAGTTTGCAGGGGAATCAGCCCCAGCATTTT
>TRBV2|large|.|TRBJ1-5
CASKKGYSNQPQHF
TGTGCCAGTAAGAAGGGATATAGCAATCAGCCCCAGCATTTT